This TCR beta chain derives from a study of graft-versus-host responses after intestinal transplantation. Sequenced by immunoSEQ multiplex PCR; TCRdb stores in-frame clones only, minus some. The table includes around 13,000 clones, 38% detected once. Trimming removed 2 bases at V and 3 bases at J, with 7 bases between. The germline V gene encodes CDR1 SGHKS and CDR2 YYEKEE (reference sequence). This CDR3 has 13 amino acids. The TCR comes from a human patient who received an intestinal transplant. This chain connects TRBV5-5 to TRBJ2-3, with D possibly matching TRBD1 (6 bases). The sequences come from alloreactive CD4+ T cells from a mixed lymphocyte reaction culture, collected before intestinal transplant. Subset noted: CFSE-low proliferating T cells sorted from roughly six-day pre-transplant mixed lymphocyte reaction (GvH or HvG direction). The DNA of the CDR3 is TGTGCCAGCAGCTTTGACAGGACAGATACGCAGTATTTT. This translates into CASSFDRTDTQYF.